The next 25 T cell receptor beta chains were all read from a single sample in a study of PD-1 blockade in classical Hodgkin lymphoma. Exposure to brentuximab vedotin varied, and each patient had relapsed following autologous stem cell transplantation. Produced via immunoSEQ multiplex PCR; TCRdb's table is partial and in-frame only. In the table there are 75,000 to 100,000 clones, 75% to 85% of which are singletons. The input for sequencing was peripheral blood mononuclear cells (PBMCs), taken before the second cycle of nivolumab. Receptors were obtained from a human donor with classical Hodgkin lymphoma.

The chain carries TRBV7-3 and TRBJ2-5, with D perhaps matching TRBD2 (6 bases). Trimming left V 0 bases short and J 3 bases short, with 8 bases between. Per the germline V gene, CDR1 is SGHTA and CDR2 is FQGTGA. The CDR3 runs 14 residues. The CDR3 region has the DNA TGTGCCAGCAGCTTAACGGGGGGTGAAGAGACCCAGTACTTC. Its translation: CASSLTGGEETQYF.

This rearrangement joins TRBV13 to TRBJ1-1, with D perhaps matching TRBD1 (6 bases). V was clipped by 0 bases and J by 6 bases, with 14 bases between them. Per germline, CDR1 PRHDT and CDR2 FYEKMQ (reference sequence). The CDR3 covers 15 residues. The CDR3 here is CASSLGGTGGPEAFF. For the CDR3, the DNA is TGTGCCAGCAGCTTAGGTGGGACCGGGGGCCCTGAAGCTTTCTTT.

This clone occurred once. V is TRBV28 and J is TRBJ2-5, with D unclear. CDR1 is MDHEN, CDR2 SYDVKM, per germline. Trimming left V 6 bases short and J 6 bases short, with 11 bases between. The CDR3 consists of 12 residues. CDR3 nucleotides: TGTGCCAGCAGCCTGAATGGGCAGACCCAGTACTTC. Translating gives CASSLNGQTQYF.

The CDR3 nucleotides are TGTGCCAGTAGTAGGGGACAGCTGGCGGAAAAACTGTTTTTT. Residues: CASSRGQLAEKLFF. The J gene is TRBJ1-4, the V gene TRBV19; 7 bases line up with TRBD1. Germline lookup yields CDR1 LNHDA and CDR2 SQIVND (reference sequence). The CDR3 has 14 residues. V was clipped by 4 bases and J by 8 bases; unmatched bases: 7.

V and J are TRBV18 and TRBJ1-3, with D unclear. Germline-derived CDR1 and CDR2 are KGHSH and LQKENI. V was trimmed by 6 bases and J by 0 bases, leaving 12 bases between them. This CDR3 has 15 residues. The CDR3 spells CASSPGSHSGNTIYF. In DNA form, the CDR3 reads TGTGCCAGCTCTCCTGGGTCCCACTCTGGAAACACCATATATTTT.

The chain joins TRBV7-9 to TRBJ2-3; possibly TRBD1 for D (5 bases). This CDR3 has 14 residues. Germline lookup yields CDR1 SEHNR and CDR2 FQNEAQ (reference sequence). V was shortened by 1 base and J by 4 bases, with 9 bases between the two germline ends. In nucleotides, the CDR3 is TGTGCCAGCAGCTTAGGCAGGGTCGCAGATACGCAGTATTTT. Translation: CASSLGRVADTQYF.

CDR3 coding DNA: TGTGCCATCAGTGAGTCCCCGGGACGGTTAGGGGACTACGAGCAGTACTTC. Amino acids: CAISESPGRLGDYEQYF. The chain employs TRBV10-3 and TRBJ2-7, with D perhaps matching TRBD1 or TRBD2 (5 bases each). The CDR3 has 17 amino acids. Trimming shortened V by 0 bases and J by 3 bases, and 18 bases separated the two germline ends. CDR1 is ENHRY and CDR2 is SYGVKD in the germline V gene.

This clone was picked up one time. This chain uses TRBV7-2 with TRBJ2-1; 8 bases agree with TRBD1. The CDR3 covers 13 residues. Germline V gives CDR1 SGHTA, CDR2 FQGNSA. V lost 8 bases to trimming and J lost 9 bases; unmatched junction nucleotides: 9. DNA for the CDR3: TGTGCCAGCCGGACAGGGCCCCTGGGTGAGCAGTTCTTC. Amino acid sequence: CASRTGPLGEQFF.

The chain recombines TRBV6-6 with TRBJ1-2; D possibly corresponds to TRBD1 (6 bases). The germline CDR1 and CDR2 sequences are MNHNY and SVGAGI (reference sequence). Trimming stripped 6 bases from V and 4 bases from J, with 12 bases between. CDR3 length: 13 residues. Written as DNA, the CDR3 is TGTGCCAGCAGAGATACAGGGCTCTATGGCTACACCTTC. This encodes CASRDTGLYGYTF.

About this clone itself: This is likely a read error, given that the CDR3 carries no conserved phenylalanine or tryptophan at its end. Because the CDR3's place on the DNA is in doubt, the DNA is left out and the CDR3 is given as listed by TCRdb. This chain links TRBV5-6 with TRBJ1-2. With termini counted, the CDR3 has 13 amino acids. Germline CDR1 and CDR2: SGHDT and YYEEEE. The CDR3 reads CASSSTHGDGRGS.

CDR3 bases: TGTGCCAGCAGTCCAAGGTTGGGAAGGCGGGGCACAGATACGCAGTATTTT. Translated, it gives CASSPRLGRRGTDTQYF. The rearrangement links TRBV7-9 to TRBJ2-3; D may be TRBD2 (5 bases). CDR3 length: 17 amino acids. With 6 bases removed from V and 1 base from J, the gap between germline ends came to 20 bases. The V gene's germline CDR1 is SEHNR and CDR2 FQNEAQ (reference sequence). Full variable domain (remainder filled in from reference TRBV7-9 and TRBJ2-3): DTGVSQNPRHKITKRGQNVTFRCDPISEHNRLYWYRQTLGQGPEFLTYFQNEAQLEKSRLLSDRFSAERPKGSFSTLEIQRTEQGDSAMYLCASSPRLGRRGTDTQYFGPGTRLTVL.

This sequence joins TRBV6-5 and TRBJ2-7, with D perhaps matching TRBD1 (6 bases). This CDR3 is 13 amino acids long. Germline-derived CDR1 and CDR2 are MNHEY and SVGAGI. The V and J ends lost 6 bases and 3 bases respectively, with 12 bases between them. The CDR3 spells CASRQGQHYEQYF. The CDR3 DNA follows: TGTGCCAGCAGACAGGGCCAACACTACGAGCAGTACTTC.

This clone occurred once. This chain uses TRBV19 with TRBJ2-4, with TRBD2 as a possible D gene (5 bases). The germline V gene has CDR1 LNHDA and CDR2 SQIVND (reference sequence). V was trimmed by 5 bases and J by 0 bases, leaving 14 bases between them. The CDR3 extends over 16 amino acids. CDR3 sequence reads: CASSPTPRGAKNIQYF. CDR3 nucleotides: TGTGCCAGTAGTCCTACCCCTCGGGGAGCCAAAAACATTCAGTACTTC.

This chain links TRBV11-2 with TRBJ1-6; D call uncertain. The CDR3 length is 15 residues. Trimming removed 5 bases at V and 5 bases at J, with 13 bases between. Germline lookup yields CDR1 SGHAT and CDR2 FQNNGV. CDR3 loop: CASSARRSDNSPLHF. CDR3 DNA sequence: TGTGCCAGCAGCGCCCGGAGGTCCGATAATTCACCCCTCCACTTT.

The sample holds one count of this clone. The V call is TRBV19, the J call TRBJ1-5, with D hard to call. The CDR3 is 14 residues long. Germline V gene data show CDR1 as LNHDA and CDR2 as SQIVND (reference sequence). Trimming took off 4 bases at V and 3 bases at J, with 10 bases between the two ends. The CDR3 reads CASSTGDLNQPQHF. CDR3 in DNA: TGTGCCAGTAGTACAGGTGATCTCAATCAGCCCCAGCATTTT.

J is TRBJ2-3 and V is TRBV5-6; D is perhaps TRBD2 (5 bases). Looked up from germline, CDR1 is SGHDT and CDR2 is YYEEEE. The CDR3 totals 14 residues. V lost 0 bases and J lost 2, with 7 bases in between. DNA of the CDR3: TGTGCCAGCAGCTTGGTGGGAGCCACAGATACGCAGTATTTT. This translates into CASSLVGATDTQYF. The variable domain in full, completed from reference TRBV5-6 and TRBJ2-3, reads DAGVTQSPTHLIKTRGQQVTLRCSPKSGHDTVSWYQQALGQGPQFIFQYYEEEERQRGNFPDRFSGHQFPNYSSELNVNALLLGDSALYLCASSLVGATDTQYFGPGTRLTVL.

Here the CDR3 reads CASTSGLAGVTGELFF. The CDR3 DNA follows: TGTGCCAGCACCTCGGGGCTAGCGGGAGTCACCGGGGAGCTGTTTTTT. The V and J genes are TRBV11-3 and TRBJ2-2, with 10 bases identical to TRBD2. This CDR3 spans 16 amino acids. Germline CDR1 and CDR2: SGHNT and YENEEA. The V and J ends lost 7 bases and 4 bases, in that order; junction bases with no gene match: 9.

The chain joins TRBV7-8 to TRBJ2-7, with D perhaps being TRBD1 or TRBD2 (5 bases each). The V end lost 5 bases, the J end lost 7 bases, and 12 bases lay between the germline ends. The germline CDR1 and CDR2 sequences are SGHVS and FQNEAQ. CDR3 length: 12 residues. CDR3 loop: CASSAGAWEQYF. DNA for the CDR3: TGTGCCAGCAGCGCCGGGGCGTGGGAGCAGTACTTC. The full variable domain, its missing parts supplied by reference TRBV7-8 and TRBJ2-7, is GAGVSQSPRYKVAKRGQDVALRCDPISGHVSLFWYQQALGQGPEFLTYFQNEAQLDKSGLPSDRFFAERPEGSVSTLKIQRTQQEDSAVYLCASSAGAWEQYFGPGTRLTVT.

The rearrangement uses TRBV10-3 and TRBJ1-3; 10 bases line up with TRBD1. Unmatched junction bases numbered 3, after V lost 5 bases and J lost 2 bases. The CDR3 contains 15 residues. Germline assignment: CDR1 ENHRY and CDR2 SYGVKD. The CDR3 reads CAISRQGAAGNTIYF. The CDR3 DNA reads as TGTGCCATCAGTAGACAGGGGGCGGCTGGAAACACCATATATTTT.

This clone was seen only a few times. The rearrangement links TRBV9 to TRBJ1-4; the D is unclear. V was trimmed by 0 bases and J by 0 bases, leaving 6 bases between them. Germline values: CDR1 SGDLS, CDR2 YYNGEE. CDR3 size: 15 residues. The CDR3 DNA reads TGTGCCAGCAGCGTAGCGTTTGCAACTAATGAAAAACTGTTTTTT. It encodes CASSVAFATNEKLFF.

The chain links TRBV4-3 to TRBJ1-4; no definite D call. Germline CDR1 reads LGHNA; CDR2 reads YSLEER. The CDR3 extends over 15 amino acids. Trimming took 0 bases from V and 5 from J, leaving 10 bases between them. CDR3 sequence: CASSQDVGPNEKLFF. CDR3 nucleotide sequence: TGCGCCAGCAGCCAAGATGTCGGTCCCAATGAAAAACTGTTTTTT.

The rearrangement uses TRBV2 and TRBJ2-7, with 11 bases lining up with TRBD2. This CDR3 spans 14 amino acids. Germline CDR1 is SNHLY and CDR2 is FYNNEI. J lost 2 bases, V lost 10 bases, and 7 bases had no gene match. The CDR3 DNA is TGTGCCACCTCCCTAGCGGGAGGCCCCTACGAGCAGTACTTC. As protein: CATSLAGGPYEQYF.

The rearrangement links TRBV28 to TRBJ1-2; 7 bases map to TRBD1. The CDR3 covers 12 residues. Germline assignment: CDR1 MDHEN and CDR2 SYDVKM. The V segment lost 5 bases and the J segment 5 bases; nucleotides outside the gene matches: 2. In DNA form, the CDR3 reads TGTGCCAGCAGTACGACAGGGTATGGCTACACCTTC. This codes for CASSTTGYGYTF.

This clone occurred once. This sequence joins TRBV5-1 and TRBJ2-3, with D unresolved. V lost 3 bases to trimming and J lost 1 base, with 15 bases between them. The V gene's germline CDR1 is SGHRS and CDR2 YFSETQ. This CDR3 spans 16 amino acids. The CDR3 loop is CASSSEPALRTDTQYF. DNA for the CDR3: TGCGCCAGCAGCTCCGAACCGGCCCTGCGCACAGATACGCAGTATTTT.

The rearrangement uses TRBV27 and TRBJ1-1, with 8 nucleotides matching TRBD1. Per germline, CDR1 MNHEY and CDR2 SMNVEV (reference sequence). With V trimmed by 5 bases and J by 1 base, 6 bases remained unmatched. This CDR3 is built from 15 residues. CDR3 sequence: CASSRAGGSNTEAFF. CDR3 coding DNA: TGTGCCAGCAGTCGGGCAGGGGGCTCGAACACTGAAGCTTTCTTT.